This TCR beta chain was documented in a study of blood T cell repertoires in COVID-19. Profiling relied on immunoSEQ multiplex PCR, and the TCRdb table lists in-frame clones only, not all of them. The sample contains around 300,000 clones, just under 90% of which appear only once. Germline-derived CDR1 and CDR2 are SGDLS and YYNGEE. Trimming stripped 3 bases from V and 3 bases from J, with 7 bases between. The CDR3 runs to 13 residues. V and J are TRBV9 and TRBJ1-3; D remains ambiguous. The sample taken for sequencing was peripheral blood. This receptor was taken from a woman between 40 and 55 years old with acute or convalescent COVID-19. Written as DNA, the CDR3 is TGTGCCAGCAGCGCCCTTATTGGAAACACCATATATTTT. Translation gives CASSALIGNTIYF.